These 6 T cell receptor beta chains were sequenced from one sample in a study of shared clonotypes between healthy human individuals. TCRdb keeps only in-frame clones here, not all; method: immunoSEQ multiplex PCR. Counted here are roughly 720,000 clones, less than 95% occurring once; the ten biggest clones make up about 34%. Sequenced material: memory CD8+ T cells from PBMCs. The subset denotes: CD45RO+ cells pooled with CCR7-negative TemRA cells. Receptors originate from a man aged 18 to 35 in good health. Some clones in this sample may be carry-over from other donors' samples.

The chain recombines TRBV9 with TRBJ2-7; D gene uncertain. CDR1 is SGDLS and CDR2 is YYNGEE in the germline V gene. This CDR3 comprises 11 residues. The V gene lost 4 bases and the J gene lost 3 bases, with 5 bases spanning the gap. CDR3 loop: CASSPNYEQYF. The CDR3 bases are TGTGCCAGCAGCCCGAACTACGAGCAGTACTTC.

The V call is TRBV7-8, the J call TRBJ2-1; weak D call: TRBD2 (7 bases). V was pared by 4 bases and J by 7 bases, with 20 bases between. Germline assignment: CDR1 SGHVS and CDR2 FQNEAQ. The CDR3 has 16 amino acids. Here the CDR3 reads CASSSLRGAMGNEQFF. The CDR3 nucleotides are TGTGCCAGCAGCTCCCTCCGGGGGGCGATGGGGAATGAGCAGTTCTTC.

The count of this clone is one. The CDR3 here is CASSLDGGVTDTQYF. The DNA for the CDR3 is TGTGCCAGCAGCTTGGATGGGGGGGTCACAGATACGCAGTATTTT. This chain joins TRBV5-6 and TRBJ2-3, with TRBD2 matching 7 bases. The CDR3 contains 15 residues. V gave up 0 bases and J gave up 2 bases; unmatched junction bases: 3. CDR1 and CDR2 (germline): SGHDT, YYEEEE.

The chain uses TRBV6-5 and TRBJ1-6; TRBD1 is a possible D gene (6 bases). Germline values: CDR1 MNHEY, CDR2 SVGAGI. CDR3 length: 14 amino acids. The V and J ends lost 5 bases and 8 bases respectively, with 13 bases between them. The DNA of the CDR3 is TGTGCCAGCAGTGCCCCTCGGACAGATTCACCCCTCCACTTT. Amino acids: CASSAPRTDSPLHF.

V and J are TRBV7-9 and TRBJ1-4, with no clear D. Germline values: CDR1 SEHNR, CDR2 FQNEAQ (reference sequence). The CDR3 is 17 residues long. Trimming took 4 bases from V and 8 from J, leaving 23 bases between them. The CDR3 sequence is CASSSDVLSPPGEKLFF. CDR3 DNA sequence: TGTGCCAGCAGCTCGGACGTATTGAGTCCGCCGGGGGAAAAACTGTTTTTT. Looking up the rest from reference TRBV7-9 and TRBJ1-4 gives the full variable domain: DTGVSQNPRHKITKRGQNVTFRCDPISEHNRLYWYRQTLGQGPEFLTYFQNEAQLEKSRLLSDRFSAERPKGSFSTLEIQRTEQGDSAMYLCASSSDVLSPPGEKLFFGSGTQLSVL.

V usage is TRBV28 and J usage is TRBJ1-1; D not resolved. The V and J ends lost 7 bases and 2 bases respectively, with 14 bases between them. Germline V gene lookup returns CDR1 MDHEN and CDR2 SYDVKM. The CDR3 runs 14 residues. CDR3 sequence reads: CASTPRGYNTEAFF. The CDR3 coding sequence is TGTGCCAGCACGCCCCGGGGTTACAACACTGAAGCTTTCTTT. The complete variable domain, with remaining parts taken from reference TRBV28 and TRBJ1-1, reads DVKVTQSSRYLVKRTGEKVFLECVQDMDHENMFWYRQDPGLGLRLIYFSYDVKMKEKGDIPEGYSVSREKKERFSLILESASTNQTSMYLCASTPRGYNTEAFFGQGTRLTVV.